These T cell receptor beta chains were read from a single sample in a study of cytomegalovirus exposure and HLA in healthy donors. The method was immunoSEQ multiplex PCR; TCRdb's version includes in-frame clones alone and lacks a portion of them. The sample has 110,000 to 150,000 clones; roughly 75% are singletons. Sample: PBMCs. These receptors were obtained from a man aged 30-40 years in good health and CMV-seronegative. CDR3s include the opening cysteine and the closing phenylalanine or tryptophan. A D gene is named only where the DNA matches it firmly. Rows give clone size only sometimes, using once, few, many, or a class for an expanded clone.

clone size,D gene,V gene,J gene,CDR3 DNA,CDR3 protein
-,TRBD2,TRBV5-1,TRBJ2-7,TGCGCCAGCAGCTTGATTCCTACTAGCGGCTCCTACGAGCAGTACTTC,CASSLIPTSGSYEQYF
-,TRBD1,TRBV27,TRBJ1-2,TGTGCCAGCAGAGGACAGGGGCCCTTCGGCGGCTACACCTTC,CASRGQGPFGGYTF
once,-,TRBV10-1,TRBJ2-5,TGCGCCAGCAGTGGACAGTCCAAAGAGACCCAGTACTTC,CASSGQSKETQYF
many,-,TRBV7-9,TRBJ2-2,TGTGCCAGCAGCGGTAGCGATCCCGGGGAGCTGTTTTTT,CASSGSDPGELFF
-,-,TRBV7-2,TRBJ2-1,TGTGCCAGCAGCTTCGGGACTTCGTTCTCCTACAATGAGCAGTTCTTC,CASSFGTSFSYNEQFF
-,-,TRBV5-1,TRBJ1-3,TGCGCCAGCAGCTCGACACTCGACAGAAGCTCTGGAAACACCATATATTTT,CASSSTLDRSSGNTIYF
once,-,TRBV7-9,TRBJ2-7,TGTGCCAGCAGCTTAGTTACCCAATGGGGCCACGAGCAGTACTTC,CASSLVTQWGHEQYF
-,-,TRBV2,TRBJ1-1,TGTGCCAGCAGTTCCATGAACACTGAAGCTTTCTTT,CASSSMNTEAFF
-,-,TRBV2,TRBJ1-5,TGTGCCAGCAGTGAATGGGCAGGGTTTTATAGCAATCAGCCCCAGAATTTT,CASSEWAGFYSNQPQNF
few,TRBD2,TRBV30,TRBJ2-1,TGTGCCTGGAGTTTAACTCCGGGAGGGGCTGAGCAGTTCTTC,CAWSLTPGGAEQFF
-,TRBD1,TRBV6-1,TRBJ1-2,TGTGCCAGCAGGGTGGGACAGAGCAATGGCTACACCTTC,CASRVGQSNGYTF
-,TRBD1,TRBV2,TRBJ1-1,TGTGCCAGCAGTTTCCGGACAGGGCGTACTGAAGCTTTCTTT,CASSFRTGRTEAFF
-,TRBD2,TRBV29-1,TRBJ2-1,TGCAGCGCTGAGACTAGCGGGGGGGCTCTTCGGGCCTACAATGAGCAGTTCTTC,CSAETSGGALRAYNEQFF
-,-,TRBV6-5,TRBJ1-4,TGTGCCAGCAGTTACTCGACGGGCCGAGGGGAAAAACTGTTTTTT,CASSYSTGRGEKLFF
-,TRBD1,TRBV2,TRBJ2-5,TGTGCCAGCACGAAGCAGGGGACAGGGACCGCGGTGATGGAGACCCAGTACTTC,CASTKQGTGTAVMETQYF
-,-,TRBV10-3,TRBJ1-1,TGTGCCATCAGCCCTGCGACGTCGGGAACTGAAGCTTTCTTT,CAISPATSGTEAFF
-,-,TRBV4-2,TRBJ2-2,TGTGCCAGCAGCCAAGATAAGAGGGCCGGGGAGCTGTTTTTT,CASSQDKRAGELFF
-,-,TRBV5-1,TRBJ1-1,TGCGCCAGCAGCTTGGTGGTCCCAAGGGGGAACACTGAAGCTTTCTTT,CASSLVVPRGNTEAFF
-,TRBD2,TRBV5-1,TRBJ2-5,TGCGCCAGCAGCTCGGGACTAGCATTAGAGACCCAGTACTTC,CASSSGLALETQYF
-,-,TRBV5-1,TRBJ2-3,TGCGCCAGCAGCTCGACGACTAGCACAGATACGCAGTATTTT,CASSSTTSTDTQYF
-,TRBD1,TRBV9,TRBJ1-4,TGTGCCAGCAGCGTGGGACAGGGAGGTGAAAAACTGTTTTTT,CASSVGQGGEKLFF
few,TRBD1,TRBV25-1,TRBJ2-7,TGTGCCAGCAGTGGGGACAGGGCCCCCTACGAGCAGTACTTC,CASSGDRAPYEQYF